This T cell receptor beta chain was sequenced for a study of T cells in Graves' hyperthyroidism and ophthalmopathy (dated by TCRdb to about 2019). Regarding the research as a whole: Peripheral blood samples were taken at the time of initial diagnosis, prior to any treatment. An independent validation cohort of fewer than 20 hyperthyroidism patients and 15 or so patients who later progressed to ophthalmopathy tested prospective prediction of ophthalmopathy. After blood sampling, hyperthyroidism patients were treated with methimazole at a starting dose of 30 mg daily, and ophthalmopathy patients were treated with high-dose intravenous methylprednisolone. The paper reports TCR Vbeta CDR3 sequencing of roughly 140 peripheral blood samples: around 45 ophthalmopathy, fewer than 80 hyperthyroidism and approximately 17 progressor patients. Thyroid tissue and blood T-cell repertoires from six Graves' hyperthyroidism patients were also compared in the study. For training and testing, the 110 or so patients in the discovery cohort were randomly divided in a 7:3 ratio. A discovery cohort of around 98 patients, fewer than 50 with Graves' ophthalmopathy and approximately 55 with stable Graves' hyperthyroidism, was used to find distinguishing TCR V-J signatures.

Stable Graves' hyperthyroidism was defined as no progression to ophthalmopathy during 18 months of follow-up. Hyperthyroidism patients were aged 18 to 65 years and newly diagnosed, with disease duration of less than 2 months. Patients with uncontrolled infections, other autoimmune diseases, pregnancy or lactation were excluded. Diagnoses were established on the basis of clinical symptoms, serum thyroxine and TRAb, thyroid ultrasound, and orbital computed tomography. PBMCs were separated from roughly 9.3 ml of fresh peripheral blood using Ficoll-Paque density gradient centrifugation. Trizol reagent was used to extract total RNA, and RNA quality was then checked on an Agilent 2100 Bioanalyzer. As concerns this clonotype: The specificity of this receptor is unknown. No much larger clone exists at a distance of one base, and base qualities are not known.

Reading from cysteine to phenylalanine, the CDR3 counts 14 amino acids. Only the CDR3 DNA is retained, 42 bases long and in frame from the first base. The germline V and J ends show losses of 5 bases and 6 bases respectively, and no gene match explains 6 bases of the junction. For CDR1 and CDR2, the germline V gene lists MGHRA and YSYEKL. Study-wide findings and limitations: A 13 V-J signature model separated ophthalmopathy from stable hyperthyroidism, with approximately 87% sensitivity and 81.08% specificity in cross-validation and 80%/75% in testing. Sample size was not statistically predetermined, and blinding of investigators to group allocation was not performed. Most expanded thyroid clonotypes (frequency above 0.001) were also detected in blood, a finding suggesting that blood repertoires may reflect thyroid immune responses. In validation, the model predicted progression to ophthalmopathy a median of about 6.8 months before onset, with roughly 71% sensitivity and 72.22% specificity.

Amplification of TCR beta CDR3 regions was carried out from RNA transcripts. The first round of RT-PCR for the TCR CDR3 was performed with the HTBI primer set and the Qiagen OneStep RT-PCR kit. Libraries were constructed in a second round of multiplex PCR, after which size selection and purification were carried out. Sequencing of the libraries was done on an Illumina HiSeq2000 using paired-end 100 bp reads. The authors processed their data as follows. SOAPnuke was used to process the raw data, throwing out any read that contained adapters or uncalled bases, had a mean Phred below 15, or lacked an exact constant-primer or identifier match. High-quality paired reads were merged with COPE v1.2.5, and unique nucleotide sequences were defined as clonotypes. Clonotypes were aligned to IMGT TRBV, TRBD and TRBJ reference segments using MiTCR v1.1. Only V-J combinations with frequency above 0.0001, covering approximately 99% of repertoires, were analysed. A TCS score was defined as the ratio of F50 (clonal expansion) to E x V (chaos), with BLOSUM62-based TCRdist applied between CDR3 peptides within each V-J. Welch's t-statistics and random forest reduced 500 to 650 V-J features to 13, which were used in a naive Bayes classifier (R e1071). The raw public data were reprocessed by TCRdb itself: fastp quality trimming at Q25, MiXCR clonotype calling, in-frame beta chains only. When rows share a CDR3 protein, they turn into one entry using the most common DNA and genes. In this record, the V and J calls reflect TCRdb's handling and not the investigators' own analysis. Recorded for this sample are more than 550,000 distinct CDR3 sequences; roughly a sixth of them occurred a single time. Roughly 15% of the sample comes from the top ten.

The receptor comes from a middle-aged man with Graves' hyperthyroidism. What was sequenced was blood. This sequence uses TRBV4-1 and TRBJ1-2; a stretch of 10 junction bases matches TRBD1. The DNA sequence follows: TGCGCCAGCAGCTACCCGGGACAGGGGAATGGCTACACCTTC. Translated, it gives CASSYPGQGNGYTF.